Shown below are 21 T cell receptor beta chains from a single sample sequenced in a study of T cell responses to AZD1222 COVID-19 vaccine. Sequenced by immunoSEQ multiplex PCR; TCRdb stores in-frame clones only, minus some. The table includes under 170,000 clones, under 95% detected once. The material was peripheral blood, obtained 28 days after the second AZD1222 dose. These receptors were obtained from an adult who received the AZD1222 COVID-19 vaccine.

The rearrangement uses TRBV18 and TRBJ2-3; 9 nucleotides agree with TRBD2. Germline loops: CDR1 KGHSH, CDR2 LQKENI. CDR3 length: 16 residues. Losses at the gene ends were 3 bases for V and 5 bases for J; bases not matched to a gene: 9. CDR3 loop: CASSPTIAGVGDTQYF. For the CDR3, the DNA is TGTGCCAGCTCACCCACGATAGCGGGAGTGGGAGATACGCAGTATTTT.

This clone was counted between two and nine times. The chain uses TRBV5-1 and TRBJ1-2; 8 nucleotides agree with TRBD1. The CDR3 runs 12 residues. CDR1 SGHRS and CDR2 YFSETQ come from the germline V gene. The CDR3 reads CANSGRTGGYTF. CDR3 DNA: TGCGCTAATAGTGGCAGGACAGGGGGCTACACCTTC.

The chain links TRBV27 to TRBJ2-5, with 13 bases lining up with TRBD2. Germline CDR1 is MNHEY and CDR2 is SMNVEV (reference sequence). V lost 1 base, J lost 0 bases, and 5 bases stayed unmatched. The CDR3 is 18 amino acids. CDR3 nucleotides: TGTGCCAGCAGTTTATTGGGACTAGCGGGAAGGTACCAAGAGACCCAGTACTTC. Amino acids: CASSLLGLAGRYQETQYF.

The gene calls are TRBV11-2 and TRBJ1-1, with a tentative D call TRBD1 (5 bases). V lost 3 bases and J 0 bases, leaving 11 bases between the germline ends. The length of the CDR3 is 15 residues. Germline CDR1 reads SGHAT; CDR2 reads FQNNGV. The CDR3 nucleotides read TGTGCCAGCAGCTTTGTTAGGGGCGTGAACACTGAAGCTTTCTTT. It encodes CASSFVRGVNTEAFF.

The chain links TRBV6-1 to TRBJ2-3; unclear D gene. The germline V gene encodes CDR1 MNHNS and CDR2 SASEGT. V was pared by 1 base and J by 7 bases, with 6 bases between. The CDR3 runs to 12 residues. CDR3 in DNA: TGTGCCAGCAGTGAAGAAAGTTATACGCAGTATTTT. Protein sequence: CASSEESYTQYF.

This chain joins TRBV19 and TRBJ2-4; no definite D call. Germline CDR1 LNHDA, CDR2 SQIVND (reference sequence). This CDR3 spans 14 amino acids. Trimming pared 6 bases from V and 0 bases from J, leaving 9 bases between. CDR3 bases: TGTGCCAGTAGGGAAAGGGTAGCCAAAAACATTCAGTACTTC. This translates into CASRERVAKNIQYF. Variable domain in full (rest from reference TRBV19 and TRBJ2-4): DGGITQSPKYLFRKEGQNVTLSCEQNLNHDAMYWYRQDPGQGLRLIYYSQIVNDFQKGDIAEGYSVSREKKESFPLTVTSAQKNPTAFYLCASRERVAKNIQYFGAGTRLSVL.

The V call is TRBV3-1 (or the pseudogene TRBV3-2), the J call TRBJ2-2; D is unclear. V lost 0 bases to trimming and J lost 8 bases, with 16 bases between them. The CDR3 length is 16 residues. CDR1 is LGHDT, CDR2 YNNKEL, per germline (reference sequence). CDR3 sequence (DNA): TGTGCCAGCAGCCAAGAAAGCAGGCGGAAGGCGGGGGAGCTGTTTTTT. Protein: CASSQESRRKAGELFF.

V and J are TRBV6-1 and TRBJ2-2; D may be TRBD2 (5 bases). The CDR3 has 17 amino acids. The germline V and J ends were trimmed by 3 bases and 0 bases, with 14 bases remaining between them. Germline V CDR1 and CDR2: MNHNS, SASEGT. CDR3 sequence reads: CASSDFSGWANTGELFF. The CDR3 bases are TGTGCCAGCAGTGATTTTTCGGGATGGGCGAACACCGGGGAGCTGTTTTTT.

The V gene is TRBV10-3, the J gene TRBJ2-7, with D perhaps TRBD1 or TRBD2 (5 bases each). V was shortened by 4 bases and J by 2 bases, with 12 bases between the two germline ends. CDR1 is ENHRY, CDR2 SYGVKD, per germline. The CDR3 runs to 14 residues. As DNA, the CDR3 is TGTGCCATCAGTGGAGGGGACGTCACCTACGAGCAGTACTTC. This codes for CAISGGDVTYEQYF.

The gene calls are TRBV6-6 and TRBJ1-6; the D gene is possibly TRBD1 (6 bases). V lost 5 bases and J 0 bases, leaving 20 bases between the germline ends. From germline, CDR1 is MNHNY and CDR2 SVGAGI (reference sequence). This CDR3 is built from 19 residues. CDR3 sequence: CASSQTYQGKSSYNSPLHF. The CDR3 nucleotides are TGTGCCAGCAGTCAGACCTATCAGGGGAAGAGCTCCTATAATTCACCCCTCCACTTT.

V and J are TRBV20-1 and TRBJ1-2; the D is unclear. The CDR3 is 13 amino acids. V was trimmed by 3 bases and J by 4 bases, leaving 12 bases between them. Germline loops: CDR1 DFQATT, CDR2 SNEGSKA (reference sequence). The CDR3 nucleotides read TGCAGTGCTAGTTACCGTTTTTCCTATGGCTACACCTTC. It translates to CSASYRFSYGYTF.

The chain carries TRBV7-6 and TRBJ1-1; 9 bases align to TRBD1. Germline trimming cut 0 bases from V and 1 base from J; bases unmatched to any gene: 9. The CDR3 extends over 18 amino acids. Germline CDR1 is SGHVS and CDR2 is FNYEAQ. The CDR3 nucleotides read TGTGCCAGCAGCTTAGCGCTAGGGACAGGGATCAAGAACACTGAAGCTTTCTTT. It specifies CASSLALGTGIKNTEAFF.

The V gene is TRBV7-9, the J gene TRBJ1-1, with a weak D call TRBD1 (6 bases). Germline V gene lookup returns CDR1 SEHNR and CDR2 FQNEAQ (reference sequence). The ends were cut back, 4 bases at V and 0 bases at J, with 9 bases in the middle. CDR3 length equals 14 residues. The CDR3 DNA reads TGTGCCAGCAGCTCCGGACAGATGAACACTGAAGCTTTCTTT. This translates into CASSSGQMNTEAFF.

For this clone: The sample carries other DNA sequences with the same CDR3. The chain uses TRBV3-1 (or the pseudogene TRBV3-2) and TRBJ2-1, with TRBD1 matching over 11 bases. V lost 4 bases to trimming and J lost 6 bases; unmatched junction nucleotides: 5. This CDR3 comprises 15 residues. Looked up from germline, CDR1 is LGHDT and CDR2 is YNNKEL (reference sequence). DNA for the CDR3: TGTGCCAGCAGCCGGGGGACAGGGGGTATCAATGAGCAGTTCTTC. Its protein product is CASSRGTGGINEQFF.

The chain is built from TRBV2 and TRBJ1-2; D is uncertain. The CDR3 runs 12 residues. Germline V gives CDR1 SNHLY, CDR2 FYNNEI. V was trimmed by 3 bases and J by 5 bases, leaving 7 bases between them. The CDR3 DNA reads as TGTGCCAGCAGTGAGACGGGGTATGGCTACACCTTC. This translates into CASSETGYGYTF.

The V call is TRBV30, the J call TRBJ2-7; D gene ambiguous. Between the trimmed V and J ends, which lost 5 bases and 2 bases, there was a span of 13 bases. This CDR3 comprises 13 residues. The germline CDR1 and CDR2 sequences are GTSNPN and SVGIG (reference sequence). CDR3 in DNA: TGTGCCTGGTCCACCGTTCCCCCCTACGAGCAGTACTTC. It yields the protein CAWSTVPPYEQYF.

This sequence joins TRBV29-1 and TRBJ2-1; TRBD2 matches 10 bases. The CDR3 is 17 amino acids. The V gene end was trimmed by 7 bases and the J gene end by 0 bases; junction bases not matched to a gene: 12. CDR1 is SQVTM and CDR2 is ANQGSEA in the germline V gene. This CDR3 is CSGAGLAALSSYNEQFF. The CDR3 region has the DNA TGCAGCGGTGCTGGACTAGCGGCCTTAAGCTCCTACAATGAGCAGTTCTTC.

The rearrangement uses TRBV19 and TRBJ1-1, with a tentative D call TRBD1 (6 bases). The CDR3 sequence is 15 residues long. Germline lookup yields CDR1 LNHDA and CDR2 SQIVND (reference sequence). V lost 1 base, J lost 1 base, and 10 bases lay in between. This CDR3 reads CASSIGGRTNTEAFF. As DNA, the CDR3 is TGTGCCAGTAGTATAGGGGGGCGCACGAACACTGAAGCTTTCTTT.

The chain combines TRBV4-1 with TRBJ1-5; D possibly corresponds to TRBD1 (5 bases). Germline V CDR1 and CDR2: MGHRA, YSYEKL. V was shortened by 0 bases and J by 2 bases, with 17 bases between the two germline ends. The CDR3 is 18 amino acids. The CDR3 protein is CASSQEAPSGSRNQPQHF. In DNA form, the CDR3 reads TGCGCCAGCAGCCAAGAGGCCCCCTCAGGGAGCCGCAATCAGCCCCAGCATTTT.

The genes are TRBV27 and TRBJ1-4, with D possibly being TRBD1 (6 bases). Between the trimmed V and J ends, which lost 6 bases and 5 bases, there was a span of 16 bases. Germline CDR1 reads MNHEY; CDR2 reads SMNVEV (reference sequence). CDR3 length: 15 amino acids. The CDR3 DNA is TGTGCCAGCAGAAAGGGGGACACCTCGAATGAAAAACTGTTTTTT. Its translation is CASRKGDTSNEKLFF.

CDR3 region: CASSEEFRMNTEAFF. The CDR3 DNA reads TGTGCCAGCAGTGAGGAGTTCAGGATGAACACTGAAGCTTTCTTT. The V and J genes are TRBV2 and TRBJ1-1; D not resolved. From germline, CDR1 is SNHLY and CDR2 FYNNEI. The V end was cut by 3 bases, the J end by 0 bases, with 11 bases between. There are 15 residues in the CDR3. The full variable domain, with the rest looked up from reference TRBV2 and TRBJ1-1, is EPEVTQTPSHQVTQMGQEVILRCVPISNHLYFYWYRQILGQKVEFLVSFYNNEISEKSEIFDDQFSVERPDGSNFTLKIRSTKLEDSAMYFCASSEEFRMNTEAFFGQGTRLTVV.